This T cell receptor (beta chain) emerged from a study of graft-versus-host responses after intestinal transplantation. CDR3 length: 15 amino acids. Germline CDR1 reads SGDLS; CDR2 reads YYNGEE. V was clipped by 0 bases and J by 3 bases, with 12 bases between them. Assay used: immunoSEQ multiplex PCR; TCRdb lists only in-frame clones, some missing. This repertoire shows about 29,000 clones, roughly 93% found once; its top ten account for around 0.72%. Sequencing was performed on PBMCs, taken about 70 days after intestinal transplant. The chain is built from TRBV9 and TRBJ1-1, with D unclear. This TCR was recovered from a human patient who received an intestinal transplant, so some T cells may come from the graft donor. The DNA for the CDR3 is TGTGCCAGCAGCGTAGGGTGGGGTTTCGACACTGAAGCTTTCTTT. Protein: CASSVGWGFDTEAFF.